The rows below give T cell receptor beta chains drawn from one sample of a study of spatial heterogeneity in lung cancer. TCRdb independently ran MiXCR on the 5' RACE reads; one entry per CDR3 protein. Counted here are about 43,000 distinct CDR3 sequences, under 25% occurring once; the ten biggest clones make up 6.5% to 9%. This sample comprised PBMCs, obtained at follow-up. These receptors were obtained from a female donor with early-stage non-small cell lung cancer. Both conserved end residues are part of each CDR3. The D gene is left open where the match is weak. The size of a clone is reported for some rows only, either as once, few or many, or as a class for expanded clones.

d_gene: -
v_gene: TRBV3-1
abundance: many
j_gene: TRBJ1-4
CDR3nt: TGTGCCAGCAGCCAAGTGGGCGGGGGCGGAGGTAATGAAAAACTGTTTTTT
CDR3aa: CASSQVGGGGGNEKLFF

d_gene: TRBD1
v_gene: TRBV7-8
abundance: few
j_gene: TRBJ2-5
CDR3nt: TGTGCCAGCAGCTTAACAGGGGTAGAGACCCAGTACTTC
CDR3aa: CASSLTGVETQYF

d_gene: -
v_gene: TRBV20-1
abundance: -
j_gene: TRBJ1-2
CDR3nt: TGCAGTGCTAGTTCCAGGGGCCACACCTTC
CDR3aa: CSASSRGHTF

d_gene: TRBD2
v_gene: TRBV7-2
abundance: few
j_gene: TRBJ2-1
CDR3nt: TGTGCCAGCAGCAATCTAGGGACTAGCAGCGATGAGCAGTTCTTC
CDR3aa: CASSNLGTSSDEQFF

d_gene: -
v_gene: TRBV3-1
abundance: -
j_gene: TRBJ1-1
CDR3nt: TGTGCCAGCAGCTCGGACGGAATTGAAGCTTTCTTT
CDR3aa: CASSSDGIEAFF

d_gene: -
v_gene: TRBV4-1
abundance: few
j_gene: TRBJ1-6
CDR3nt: TGCGCCAGCAGCCAAGTGCTTTCTTCACCCCTCCACTTT
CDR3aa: CASSQVLSSPLHF

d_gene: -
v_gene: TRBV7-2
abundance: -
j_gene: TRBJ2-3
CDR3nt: TGTGCCAGCAGCTCCGACTACACAGATACGCAGTATTTT
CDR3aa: CASSSDYTDTQYF

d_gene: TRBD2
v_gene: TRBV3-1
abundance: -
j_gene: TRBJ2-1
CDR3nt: TGTGCCAGCAGCCAAGGGCGGGAGAACTACAATGAGCAGTTCTTC
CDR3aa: CASSQGRENYNEQFF

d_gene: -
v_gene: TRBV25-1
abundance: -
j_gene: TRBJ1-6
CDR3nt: TGTGCCAGCAGTGCCTACAGCTCCTATAATTCACCCCTCCACTTT
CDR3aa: CASSAYSSYNSPLHF

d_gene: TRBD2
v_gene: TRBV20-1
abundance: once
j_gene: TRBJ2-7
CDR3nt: TGCAGTGCTGCTCTAGCGGGTATCCTAGGCGAGCAGTACTTC
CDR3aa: CSAALAGILGEQYF

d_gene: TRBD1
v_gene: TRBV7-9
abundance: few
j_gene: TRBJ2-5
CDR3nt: TGTGCCAGCAGCTACATCGACAGGGGGCGAGAGACCCAGTACTTC
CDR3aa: CASSYIDRGRETQYF

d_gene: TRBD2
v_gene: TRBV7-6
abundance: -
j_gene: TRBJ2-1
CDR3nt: TGTGCCAGCAGCTCCCAACTAGCGGGAGAAGGAGAGCAGTTCTTC
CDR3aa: CASSSQLAGEGEQFF

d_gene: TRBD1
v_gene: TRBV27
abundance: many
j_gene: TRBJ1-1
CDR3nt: TGTGCCAGCAGTTCGACAGGGGGAGGTGGCACTGAAGCTTTCTTT
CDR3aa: CASSSTGGGGTEAFF

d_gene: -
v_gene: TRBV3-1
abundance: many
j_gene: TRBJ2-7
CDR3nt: TGTGCCAGCAGCCCGGGAGACAGGGCCGGGCAGTACTTC
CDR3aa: CASSPGDRAGQYF

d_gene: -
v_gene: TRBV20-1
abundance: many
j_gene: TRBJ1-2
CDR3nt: TGCAGTGCTAGTAATGAGCCGCCTAGGCATGGCTACACCTTC
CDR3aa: CSASNEPPRHGYTF

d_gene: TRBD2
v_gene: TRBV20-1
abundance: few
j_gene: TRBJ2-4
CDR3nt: TGCAGTGCTCCCCGGGGACTAGCGGGGGGGGACATTCAGTACTTC
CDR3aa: CSAPRGLAGGDIQYF

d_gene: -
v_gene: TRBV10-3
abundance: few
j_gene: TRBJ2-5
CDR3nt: TGTGCCATCAGTGCGCCCTCACCCCCCCAATCACGGGCGCAAGAGACCCAGTACTTC
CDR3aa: CAISAPSPPQSRAQETQYF

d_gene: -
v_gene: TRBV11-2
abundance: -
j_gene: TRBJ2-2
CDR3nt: TGTGCCAGCAGCTTAGTAGCCGGGGAGCTGTTTTTT
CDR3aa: CASSLVAGELFF

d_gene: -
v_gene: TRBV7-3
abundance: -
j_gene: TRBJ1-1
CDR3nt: TGTGCCAGCAGTCCCGGAGGGGGTGAAGCTTTCTTT
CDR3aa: CASSPGGGEAFF

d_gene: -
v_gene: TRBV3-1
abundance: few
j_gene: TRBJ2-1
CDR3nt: TGTGCCAGCAGCCAAGATGTGTTAGGTGGTTATGACTTC
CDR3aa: CASSQDVLGGYDF

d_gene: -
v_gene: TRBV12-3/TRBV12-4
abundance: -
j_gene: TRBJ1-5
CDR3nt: TGTGCCAGCAGTTTTTCAGGTCCGGGGGAGGAAAACAATCAGCCCCAGCATTTT
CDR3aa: CASSFSGPGEENNQPQHF

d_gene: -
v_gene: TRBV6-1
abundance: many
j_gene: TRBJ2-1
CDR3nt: TGTGCCAGCAGCAATACTAGGTTCCATGAGCAGTTCTTC
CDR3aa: CASSNTRFHEQFF